This T cell receptor beta chain was found in a study of post-analysis software for immune sequencing data. Overall study: Included courses were relapsing-remitting and secondary progressive multiple sclerosis; progressive-relapsing multiple sclerosis was also included. Study conclusions and caveats: There were roughly 5 TRBV segments more frequent in patients than controls, and TRBV5-6, TRBV5-1 and TRBV20-1 were among them. By F measure, strong co-clustering occurred among samples prepared in the same batch. People with multiple sclerosis had a significantly lower normalized Chao1 diversity than controls did.

This clonotype was found a few times. Its specificity is unknown. V was cut by 2 bases and J by 10 bases, with 15 bases left in between. Per germline, CDR1 KGHSH and CDR2 LQKENI. The CDR3 length is 14 residues. TCR beta cDNA libraries included unique molecular identifiers. TCRdb re-called the PCR reads with MiXCR, one entry per CDR3 protein. The sample has fewer than 850,000 distinct CDR3 sequences, 30% seen once; the top ten hold more than 0.45%. The TCR originated in a girl under 18 with multiple sclerosis. This chain joins TRBV18 and TRBJ2-1, with D perhaps being TRBD1 or TRBD2 (5 bases each). Input material: blood. CDR3 protein: CASSPDRGPEEQFF. DNA of the CDR3: TGTGCCAGCTCACCAGACCGGGGCCCGGAGGAGCAGTTCTTC.